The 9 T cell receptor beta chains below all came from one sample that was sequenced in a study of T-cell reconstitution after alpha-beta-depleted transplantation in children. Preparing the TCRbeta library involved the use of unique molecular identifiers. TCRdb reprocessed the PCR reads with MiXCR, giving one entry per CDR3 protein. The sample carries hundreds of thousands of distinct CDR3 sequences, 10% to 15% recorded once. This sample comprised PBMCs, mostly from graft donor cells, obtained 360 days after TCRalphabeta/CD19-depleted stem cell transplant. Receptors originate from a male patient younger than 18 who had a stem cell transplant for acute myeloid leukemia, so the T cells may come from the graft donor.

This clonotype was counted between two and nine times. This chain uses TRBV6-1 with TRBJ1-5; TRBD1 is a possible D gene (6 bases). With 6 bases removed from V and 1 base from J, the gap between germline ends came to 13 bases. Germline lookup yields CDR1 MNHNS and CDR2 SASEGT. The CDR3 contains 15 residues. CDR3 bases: TGTGCCAGCAGGTCCGTCGGGGGCAGCAATCAGCCCCAGCATTTT. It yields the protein CASRSVGGSNQPQHF.

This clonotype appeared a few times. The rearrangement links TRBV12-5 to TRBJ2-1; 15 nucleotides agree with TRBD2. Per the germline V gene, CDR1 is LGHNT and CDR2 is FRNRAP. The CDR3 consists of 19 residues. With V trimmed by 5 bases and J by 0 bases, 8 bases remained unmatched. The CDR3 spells CASGRYGLAGGPSYNEQFF. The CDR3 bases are TGTGCTAGTGGTCGATACGGACTAGCGGGAGGGCCCTCCTACAATGAGCAGTTCTTC.

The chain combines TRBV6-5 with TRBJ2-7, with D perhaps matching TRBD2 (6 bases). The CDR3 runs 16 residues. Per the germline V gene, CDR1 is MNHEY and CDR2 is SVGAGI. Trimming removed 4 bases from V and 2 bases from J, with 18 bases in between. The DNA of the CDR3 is TGTGCCAGCAGTTTCACGGGACTCCGGGGCCCCTACGAGCAGTACTTC. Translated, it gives CASSFTGLRGPYEQYF.

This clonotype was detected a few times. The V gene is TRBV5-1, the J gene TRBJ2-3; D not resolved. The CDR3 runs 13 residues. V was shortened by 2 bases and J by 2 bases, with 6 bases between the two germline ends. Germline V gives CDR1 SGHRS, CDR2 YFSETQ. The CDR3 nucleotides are TGCGCCAGCAGCTTCCTCCTCACAGATACGCAGTATTTT. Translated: CASSFLLTDTQYF.

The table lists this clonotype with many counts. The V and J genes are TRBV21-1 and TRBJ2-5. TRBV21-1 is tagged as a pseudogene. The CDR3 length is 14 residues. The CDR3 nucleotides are TGTGCCAGCAGCAAAGTACTGAACAAAGAGACCCAGTACTTC. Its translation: CASSKVLNKETQYF.

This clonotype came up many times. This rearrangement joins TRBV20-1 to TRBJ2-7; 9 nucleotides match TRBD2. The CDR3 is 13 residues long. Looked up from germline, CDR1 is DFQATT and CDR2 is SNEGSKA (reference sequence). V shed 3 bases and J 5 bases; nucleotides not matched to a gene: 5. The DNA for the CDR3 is TGCAGTGCTAGGATCCTAGCGGGACACGAGCAGTACTTC. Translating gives CSARILAGHEQYF.

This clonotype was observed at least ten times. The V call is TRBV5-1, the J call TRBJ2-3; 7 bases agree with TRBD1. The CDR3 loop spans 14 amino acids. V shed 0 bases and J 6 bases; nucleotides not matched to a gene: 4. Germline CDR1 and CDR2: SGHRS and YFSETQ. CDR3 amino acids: CASSLDRGRDTQYF. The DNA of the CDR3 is TGCGCCAGCAGCTTGGACAGGGGAAGGGATACGCAGTATTTT.

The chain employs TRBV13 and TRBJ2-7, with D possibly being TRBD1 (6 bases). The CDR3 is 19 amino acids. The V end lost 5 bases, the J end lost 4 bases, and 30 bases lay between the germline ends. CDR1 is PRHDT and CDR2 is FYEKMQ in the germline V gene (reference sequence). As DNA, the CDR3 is TGTGCCAGCAGCCCACTATCGGGGACACAGGATCACCGCCGTTACGAGCAGTACTTC. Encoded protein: CASSPLSGTQDHRRYEQYF.

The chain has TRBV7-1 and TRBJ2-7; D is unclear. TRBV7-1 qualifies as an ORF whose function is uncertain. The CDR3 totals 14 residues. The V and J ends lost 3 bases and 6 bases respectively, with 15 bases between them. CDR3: CASSSGLPKGEQYF. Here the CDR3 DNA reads TGTGCCAGCAGCTCCGGGCTCCCCAAGGGCGAGCAGTACTTC.